This TCR beta chain is drawn from a study of blood T cell repertoires in COVID-19. Study context: From the United States, Italy and Spain came samples of acute and convalescent COVID-19. In each case, the material was cDNA or gDNA derived from T cells, B-cell-depleted T cells, or PBMCs.

The length of the CDR3 is 18 residues. With V trimmed by 1 base and J by 6 bases, 12 bases remained unmatched. CDR1 and CDR2 from the germline V gene are SGHRS and YFSETQ. Per the authors' pipeline: Amplified reference gene primers provided the basis for estimating nucleated cell counts. Clones were sequenced by immunoSEQ multiplex PCR, and TCRdb holds only the in-frame ones, with some missing. Clone size and V and J calls were adopted from that table, with D and trimming inferred from the DNA. The sample holds more than 100,000 clones; about 80% are singletons and the top ten take approximately 3.9%.

V gene TRBV5-1 combines with J gene TRBJ2-1, with 11 nucleotides matching TRBD2. The receptor's source is a woman aged 80 or over with acute or convalescent COVID-19. Input material: peripheral blood. The CDR3 DNA reads as TGCGCCAGCAGCTTGAGTCTAGCGGGAGGTATTTTTGGCAATGAGCAGTTCTTC. Protein: CASSLSLAGGIFGNEQFF.